This TCR beta chain is drawn from a study of blood T cell repertoires in COVID-19. The data were produced by immunoSEQ multiplex PCR, yet TCRdb's version contains in-frame clones alone and is incomplete. The sample shows 400,000 to 450,000 clones, 80% to 95% of them seen only once. Residents of about two dozen US areas, aged about 18 to 95 years, made up the participants. Either two negative PCRs, clearance, or symptom resolution qualified Cohort 3 donors as recovered. The sequencing input was PBMCs or T cells enriched from blood (not recorded which). The clonotype was recovered from a young man who had recovered from COVID-19.

Here the CDR3 reads CASSAWRQGGQPQHF. The CDR3 DNA follows: TGCGCCAGCAGTGCATGGAGACAGGGTGGCCAGCCCCAGCATTTT. The chain joins TRBV10-2 to TRBJ1-5; 7 bases are shared with TRBD1. Per the germline V gene, CDR1 is WSHSY and CDR2 is SAAADI. The CDR3 extends over 15 amino acids. With 4 bases clipped from V and 7 bases from J, the junction kept 10 bases outside the gene matches.